This T cell receptor beta chain was sequenced in a study of T cells in women clearing cervical HPV infection. Study-level points and caveats: Combining TCR richness with V gene abundances gave approximately 0.8 AUC. TRBV6-7 relative abundance averaged about 0.1% in cases and approximately 0.15% in controls. Unknown T-cell numbers per sample may underlie the richness differences.

About this clone itself: The antigen is not known. The CDR3 end falls 3 residues outside the read, so it is completed with the germline J gene.

Genomic DNA, averaging about 1,200 ng per sample, yielded TCR beta CDR3 via immunoSEQ. Profiled with immunoSEQ multiplex PCR; TCRdb holds only in-frame clones, not every one. The sample holds about 36,000 clones. The CDR3 loop spans 15 amino acids. Germline V gene sequence: CDR1 MRHNA, CDR2 SNTAGT. J was trimmed by 6 bases and V by 5 bases; bases with no gene match: 10. The receptor was derived from a woman between 18 and 69 years old with a cervical HPV16 infection that either progressed to CIN3+ or cleared (not recorded which). Sample: blood buffy coat. The V call is TRBV6-4, the J call TRBJ2-7; 10 bases map to TRBD1. The CDR3 spells CASSTTDRGPPEQYF. The covered CDR3 bases are TGTGCCAGCAGTACCACCGACAGGGGGCCTCCCGAG.